The sequence of this TCR beta chain was determined in a study of CD8+ T cells in alopecia areata. Study conclusions and caveats: A great number of expanded lesional clones endured in scalp and blood during tofacitinib.

Sequencing relied on a cDNA template that was reverse transcribed from extracted RNA. The method was immunoSEQ multiplex PCR; TCRdb's version includes in-frame clones alone and lacks a portion of them. The sample lists 5,600 or so clones; about two thirds were seen once. The treatment denotes: oral pan-JAK inhibitor, 5-10 mg twice daily. Peripheral blood, together with lesional scalp punch biopsies, was collected from alopecia areata patients. Details on this clone: The target antigen is unknown.

Germline V lookup: CDR1 SGHKS, CDR2 YYEKEE (reference sequence). The CDR3 spans 14 residues. V shed 4 bases and J shed 3 bases, with 13 bases lying between them. This sequence originates from a human donor with alopecia areata. The sample consisted of skin, taken at week 24, from a patient treated with tofacitinib. V and J are TRBV5-5 and TRBJ1-1; D perhaps matches TRBD1 (6 bases). The DNA for the CDR3 is TGTGCCAGCAGCAGGGGGTTAGGGTACACTGAAGCTTTCTTT. Amino acids: CASSRGLGYTEAFF.